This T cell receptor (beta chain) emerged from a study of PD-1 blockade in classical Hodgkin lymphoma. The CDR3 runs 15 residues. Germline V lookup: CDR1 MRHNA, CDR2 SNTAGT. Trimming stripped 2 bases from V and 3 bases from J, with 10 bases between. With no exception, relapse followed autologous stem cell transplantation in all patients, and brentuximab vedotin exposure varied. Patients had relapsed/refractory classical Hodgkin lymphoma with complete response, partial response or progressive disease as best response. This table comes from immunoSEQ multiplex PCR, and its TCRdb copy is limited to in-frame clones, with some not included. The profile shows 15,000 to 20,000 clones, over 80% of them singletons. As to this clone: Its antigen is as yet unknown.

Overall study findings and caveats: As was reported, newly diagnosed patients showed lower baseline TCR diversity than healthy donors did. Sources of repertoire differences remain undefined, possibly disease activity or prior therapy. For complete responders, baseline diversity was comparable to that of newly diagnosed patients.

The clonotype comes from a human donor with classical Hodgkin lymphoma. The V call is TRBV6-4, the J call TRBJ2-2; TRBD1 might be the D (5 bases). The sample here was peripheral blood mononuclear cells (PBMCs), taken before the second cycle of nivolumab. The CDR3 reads CASSDRGDYTGELFF. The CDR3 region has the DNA TGTGCCAGCAGTGACAGGGGTGACTACACCGGGGAGCTGTTTTTT.